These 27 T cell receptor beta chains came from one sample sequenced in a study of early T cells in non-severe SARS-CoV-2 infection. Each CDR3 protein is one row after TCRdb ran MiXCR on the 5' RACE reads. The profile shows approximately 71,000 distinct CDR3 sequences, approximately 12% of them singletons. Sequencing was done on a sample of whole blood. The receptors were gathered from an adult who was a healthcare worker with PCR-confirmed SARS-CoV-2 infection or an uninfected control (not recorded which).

The CDR3 region has the DNA TGTGCCAGCAGCCCGACAGAAGCTTTCTTT. Protein product: CASSPTEAFF. This chain joins TRBV7-9 and TRBJ1-1; D gene unclear. V was shortened by 5 bases and J by 8 bases, with 6 bases between the two germline ends. The CDR3 length is 10 residues. From germline, CDR1 is SEHNR and CDR2 FQNEAQ (reference sequence).

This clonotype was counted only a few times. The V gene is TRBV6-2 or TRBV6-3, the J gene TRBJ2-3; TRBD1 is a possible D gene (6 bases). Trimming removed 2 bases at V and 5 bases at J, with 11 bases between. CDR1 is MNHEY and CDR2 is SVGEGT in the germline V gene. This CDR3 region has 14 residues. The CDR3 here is CASSYRIGGDTQYF. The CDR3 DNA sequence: TGTGCCAGCAGTTACCGAATAGGGGGAGATACGCAGTATTTT.

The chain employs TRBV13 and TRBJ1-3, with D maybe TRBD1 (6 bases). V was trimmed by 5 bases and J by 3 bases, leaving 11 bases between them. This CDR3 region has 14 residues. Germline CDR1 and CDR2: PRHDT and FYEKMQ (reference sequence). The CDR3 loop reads CASSEGTYGNTIYF. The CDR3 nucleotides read TGTGCCAGCAGCGAGGGGACATATGGAAACACCATATATTTT.

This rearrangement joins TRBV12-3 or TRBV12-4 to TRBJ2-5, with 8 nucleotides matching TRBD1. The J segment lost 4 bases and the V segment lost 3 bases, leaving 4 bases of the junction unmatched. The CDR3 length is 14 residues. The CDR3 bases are TGTGCCAGCAGTTTGGGGACAGGTGGAGAGACCCAGTACTTC. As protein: CASSLGTGGETQYF.

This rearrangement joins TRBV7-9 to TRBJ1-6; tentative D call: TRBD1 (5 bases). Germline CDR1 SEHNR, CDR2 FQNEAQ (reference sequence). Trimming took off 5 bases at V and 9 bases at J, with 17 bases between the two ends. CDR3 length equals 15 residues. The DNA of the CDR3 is TGTGCCAGCAGCCTGACGGGGCAGGGAGGTTCACCCCTCCACTTT. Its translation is CASSLTGQGGSPLHF.

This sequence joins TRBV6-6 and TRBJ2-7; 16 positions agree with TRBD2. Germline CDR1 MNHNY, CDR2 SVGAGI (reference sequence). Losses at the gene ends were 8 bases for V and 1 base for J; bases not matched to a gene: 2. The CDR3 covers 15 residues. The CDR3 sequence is CASGTSGGVSYEQYF. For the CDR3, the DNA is TGTGCCAGCGGGACTAGCGGGGGGGTTTCCTACGAGCAGTACTTC.

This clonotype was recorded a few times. The CDR3 sequence: CASSPPRAAYEQYF. CDR3 coding DNA: TGTGCCAGCAGCCCGCCCCGGGCGGCCTACGAGCAGTACTTC. V usage is TRBV6-2 or TRBV6-3 and J usage is TRBJ2-7, with unresolved D. CDR1 MNHEY and CDR2 SVGEGT come from the germline V gene. Trimming cost V 6 bases and J 2 bases, with 14 bases left between them. CDR3 length equals 14 residues.

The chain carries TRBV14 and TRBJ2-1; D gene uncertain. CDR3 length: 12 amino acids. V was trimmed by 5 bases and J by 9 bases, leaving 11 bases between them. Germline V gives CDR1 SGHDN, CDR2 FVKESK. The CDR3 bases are TGTGCCAGCAGCTGGACCCGTGGTGAGCAGTTCTTC. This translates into CASSWTRGEQFF.

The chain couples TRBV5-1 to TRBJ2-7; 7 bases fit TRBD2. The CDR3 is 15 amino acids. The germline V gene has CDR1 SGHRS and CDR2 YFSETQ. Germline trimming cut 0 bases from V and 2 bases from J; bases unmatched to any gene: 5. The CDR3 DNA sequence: TGCGCCAGCAGCTTGGTTCTAGCGGCAGCCTACGAGCAGTACTTC. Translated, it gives CASSLVLAAAYEQYF.

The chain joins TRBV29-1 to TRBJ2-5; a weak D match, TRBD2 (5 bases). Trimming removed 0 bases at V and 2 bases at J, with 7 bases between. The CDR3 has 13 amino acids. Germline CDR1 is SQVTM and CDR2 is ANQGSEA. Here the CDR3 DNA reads TGCAGCGTTGAAGATCGGGGACAAGAGACCCAGTACTTC. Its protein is CSVEDRGQETQYF.

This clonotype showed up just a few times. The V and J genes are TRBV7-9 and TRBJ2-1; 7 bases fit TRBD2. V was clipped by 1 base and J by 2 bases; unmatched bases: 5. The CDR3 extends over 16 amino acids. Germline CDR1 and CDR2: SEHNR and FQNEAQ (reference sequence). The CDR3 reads CASSLVSGNPYNEQFF. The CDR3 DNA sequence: TGTGCCAGCAGCTTAGTGAGCGGGAACCCCTACAATGAGCAGTTCTTC.

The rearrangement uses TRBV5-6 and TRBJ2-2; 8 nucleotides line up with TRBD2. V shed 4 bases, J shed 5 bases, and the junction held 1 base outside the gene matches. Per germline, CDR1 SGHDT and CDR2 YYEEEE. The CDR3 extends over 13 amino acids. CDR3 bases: TGTGCCAGCAGCGCGGGAGGTACCGGGGAGCTGTTTTTT. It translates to CASSAGGTGELFF.

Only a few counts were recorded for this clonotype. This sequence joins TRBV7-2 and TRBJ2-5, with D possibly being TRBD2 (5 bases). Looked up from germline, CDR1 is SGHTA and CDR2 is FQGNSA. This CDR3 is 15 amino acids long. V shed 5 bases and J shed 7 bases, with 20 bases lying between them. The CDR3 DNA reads TGTGCCAGCAGCCCCCAGGAGCGGTCCCCATGGACCCAGTACTTC. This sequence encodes CASSPQERSPWTQYF.

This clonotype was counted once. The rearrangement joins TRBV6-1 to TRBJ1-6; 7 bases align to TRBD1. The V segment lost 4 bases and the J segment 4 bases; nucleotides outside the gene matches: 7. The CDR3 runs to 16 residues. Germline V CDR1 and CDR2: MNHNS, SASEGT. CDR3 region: CASSGYTGQYNSPLHF. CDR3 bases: TGTGCCAGCAGTGGATACACGGGACAGTATAATTCACCCCTCCACTTT.

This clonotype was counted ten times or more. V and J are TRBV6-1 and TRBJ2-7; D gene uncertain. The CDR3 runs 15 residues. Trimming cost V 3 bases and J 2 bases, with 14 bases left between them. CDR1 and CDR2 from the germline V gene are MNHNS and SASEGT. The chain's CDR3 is CASSEDPGQAYEQYF. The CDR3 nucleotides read TGTGCCAGCAGTGAGGACCCGGGCCAGGCCTACGAGCAGTACTTC.

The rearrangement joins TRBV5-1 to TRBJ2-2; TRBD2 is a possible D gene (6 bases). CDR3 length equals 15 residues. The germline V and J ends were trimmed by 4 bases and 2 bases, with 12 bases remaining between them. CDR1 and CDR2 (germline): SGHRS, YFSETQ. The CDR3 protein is CASSEGTDNTGELFF. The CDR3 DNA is TGCGCCAGCAGCGAAGGGACTGATAACACCGGGGAGCTGTTTTTT.

CDR3 DNA: TGTGCCAGCAGTTGGGATCTGCAGACCCAGTACTTC. Its protein product is CASSWDLQTQYF. The rearrangement joins TRBV12-3 or TRBV12-4 to TRBJ2-5; no clear D gene. V gave up 4 bases and J gave up 6 bases, with 9 bases separating them. The CDR3 is 12 amino acids.

The CDR3 region has the DNA TGCGCCAGCAGCCAAGAAGGGATGGGGGCGCGTTCACCCCTCCACTTT. Amino acids: CASSQEGMGARSPLHF. The chain employs TRBV4-1 and TRBJ1-6, with D tentatively TRBD1 (6 bases). The CDR3 has 16 residues. Germline V gene lookup returns CDR1 MGHRA and CDR2 YSYEKL. The V and J ends lost 0 bases and 9 bases respectively, with 15 bases between them.

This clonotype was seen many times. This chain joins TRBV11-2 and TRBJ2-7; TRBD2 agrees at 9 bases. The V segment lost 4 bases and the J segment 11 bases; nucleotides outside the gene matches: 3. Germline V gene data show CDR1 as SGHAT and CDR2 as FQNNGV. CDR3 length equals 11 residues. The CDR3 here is CASSSRTSEYF. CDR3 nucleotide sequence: TGTGCCAGCAGCTCCCGGACTAGCGAGTACTTC.

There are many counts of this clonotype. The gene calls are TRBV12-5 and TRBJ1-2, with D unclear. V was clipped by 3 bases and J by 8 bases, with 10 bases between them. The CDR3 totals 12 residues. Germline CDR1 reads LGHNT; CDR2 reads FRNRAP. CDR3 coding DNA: TGTGCTAGTGGTTTCCCAGGAGTCGGCTACACCTTC. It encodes CASGFPGVGYTF.

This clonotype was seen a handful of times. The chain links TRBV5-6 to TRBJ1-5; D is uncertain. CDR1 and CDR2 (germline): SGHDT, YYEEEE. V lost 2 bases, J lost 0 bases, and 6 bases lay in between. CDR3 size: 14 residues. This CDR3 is CASSFGLSNQPQHF. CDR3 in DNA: TGTGCCAGCAGCTTTGGCCTTAGCAATCAGCCCCAGCATTTT. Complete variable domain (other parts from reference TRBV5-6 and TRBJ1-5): DAGVTQSPTHLIKTRGQQVTLRCSPKSGHDTVSWYQQALGQGPQFIFQYYEEEERQRGNFPDRFSGHQFPNYSSELNVNALLLGDSALYLCASSFGLSNQPQHFGDGTRLSIL.

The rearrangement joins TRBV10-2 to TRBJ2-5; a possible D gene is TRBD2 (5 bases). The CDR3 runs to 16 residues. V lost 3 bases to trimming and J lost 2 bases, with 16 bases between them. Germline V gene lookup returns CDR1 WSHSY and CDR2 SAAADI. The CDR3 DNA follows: TGCGCCAGCAGTGACTACTCTAGCAACCCACAAGAGACCCAGTACTTC. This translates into CASSDYSSNPQETQYF.

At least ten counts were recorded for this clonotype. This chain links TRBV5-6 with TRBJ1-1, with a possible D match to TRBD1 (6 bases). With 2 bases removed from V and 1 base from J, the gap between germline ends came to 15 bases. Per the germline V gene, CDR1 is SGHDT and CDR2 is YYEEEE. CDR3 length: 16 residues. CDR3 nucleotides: TGTGCCAGCAGCTTTCTGACAGGCACCAAGAACACTGAAGCTTTCTTT. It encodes CASSFLTGTKNTEAFF.

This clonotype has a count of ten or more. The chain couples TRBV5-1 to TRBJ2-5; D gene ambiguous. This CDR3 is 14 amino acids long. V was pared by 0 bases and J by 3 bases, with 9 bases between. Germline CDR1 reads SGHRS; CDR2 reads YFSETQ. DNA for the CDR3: TGCGCCAGCAGCTTGGCCATGCAGAAAGAGACCCAGTACTTC. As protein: CASSLAMQKETQYF. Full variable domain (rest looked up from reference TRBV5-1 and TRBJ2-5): KAGVTQTPRYLIKTRGQQVTLSCSPISGHRSVSWYQQTPGQGLQFLFEYFSETQRNKGNFPGRFSGRQFSNSRSEMNVSTLELGDSALYLCASSLAMQKETQYFGPGTRLLVL.

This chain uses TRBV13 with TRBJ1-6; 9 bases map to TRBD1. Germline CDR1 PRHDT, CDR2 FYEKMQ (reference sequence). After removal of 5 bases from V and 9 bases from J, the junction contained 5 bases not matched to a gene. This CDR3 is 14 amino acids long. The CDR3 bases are TGTGCCAGCAGCCTCCGGGACAGGGTTTCACCCCTCCACTTT. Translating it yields CASSLRDRVSPLHF.

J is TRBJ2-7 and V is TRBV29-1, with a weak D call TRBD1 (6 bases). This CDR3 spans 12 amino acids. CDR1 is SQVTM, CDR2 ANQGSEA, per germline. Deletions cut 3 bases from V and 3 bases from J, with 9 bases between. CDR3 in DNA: TGCAGCGTTGAGGTCAGGGGCTACGAGCAGTACTTC. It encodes CSVEVRGYEQYF.

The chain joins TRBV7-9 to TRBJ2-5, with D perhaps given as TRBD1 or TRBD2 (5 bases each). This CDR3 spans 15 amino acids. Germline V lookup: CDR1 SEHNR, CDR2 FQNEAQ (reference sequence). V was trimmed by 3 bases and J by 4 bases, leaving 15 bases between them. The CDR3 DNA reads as TGTGCCAGCAGCTTGAGCGTCAGGGCGGGAGAGACCCAGTACTTC. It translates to CASSLSVRAGETQYF.